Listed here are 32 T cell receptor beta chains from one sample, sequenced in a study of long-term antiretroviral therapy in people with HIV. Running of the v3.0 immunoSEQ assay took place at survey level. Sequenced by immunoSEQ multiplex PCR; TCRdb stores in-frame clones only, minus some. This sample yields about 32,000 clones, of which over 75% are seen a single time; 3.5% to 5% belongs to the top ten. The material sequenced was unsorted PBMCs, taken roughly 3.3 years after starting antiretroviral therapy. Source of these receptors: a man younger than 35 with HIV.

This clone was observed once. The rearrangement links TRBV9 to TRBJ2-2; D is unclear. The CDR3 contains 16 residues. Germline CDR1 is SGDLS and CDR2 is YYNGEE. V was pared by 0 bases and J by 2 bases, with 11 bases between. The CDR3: CASSVGWQNNTGELFF. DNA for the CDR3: TGTGCCAGCAGCGTAGGTTGGCAGAACAACACCGGGGAGCTGTTTTTT.

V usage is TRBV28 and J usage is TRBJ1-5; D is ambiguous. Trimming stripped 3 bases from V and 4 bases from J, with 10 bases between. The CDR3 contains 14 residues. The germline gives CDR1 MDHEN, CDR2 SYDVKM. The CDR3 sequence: CASSFSFGNQPQHF. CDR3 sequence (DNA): TGTGCCAGCAGTTTTAGTTTCGGAAATCAGCCCCAGCATTTT.

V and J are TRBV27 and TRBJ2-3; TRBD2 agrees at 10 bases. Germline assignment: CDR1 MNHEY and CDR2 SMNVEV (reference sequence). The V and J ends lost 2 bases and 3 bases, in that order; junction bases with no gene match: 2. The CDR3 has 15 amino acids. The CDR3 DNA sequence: TGTGCCAGCAGTTTAGCTAGCGGGAGTACAGATACGCAGTATTTT. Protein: CASSLASGSTDTQYF.

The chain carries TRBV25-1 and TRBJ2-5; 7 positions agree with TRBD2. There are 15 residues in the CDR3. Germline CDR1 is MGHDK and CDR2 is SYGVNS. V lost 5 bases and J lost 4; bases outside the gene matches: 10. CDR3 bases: TGTGCCAGCAGTTCACCAGCGGGAATGGGAGAGACCCAGTACTTC. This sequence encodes CASSSPAGMGETQYF.

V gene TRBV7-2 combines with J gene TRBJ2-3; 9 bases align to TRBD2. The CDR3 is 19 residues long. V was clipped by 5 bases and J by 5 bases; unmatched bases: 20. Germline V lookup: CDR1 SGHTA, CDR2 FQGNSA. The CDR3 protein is CASSPPLGSRGGRLDTQYF. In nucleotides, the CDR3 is TGTGCCAGCAGCCCACCCCTGGGGTCGCGGGGGGGCCGTTTAGATACGCAGTATTTT.

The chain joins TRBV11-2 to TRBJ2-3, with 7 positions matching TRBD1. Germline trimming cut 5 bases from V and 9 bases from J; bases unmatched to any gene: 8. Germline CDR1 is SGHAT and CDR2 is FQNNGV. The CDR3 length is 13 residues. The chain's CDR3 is CASSTQGQWTQYF. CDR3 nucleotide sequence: TGTGCCAGCAGCACCCAGGGACAGTGGACGCAGTATTTT.

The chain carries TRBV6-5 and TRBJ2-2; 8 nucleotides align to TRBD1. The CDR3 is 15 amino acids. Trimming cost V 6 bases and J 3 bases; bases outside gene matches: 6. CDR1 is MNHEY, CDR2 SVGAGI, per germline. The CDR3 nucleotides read TGTGCCAGCAGCGACAGGGGAGTGCACACCGGGGAGCTGTTTTTT. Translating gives CASSDRGVHTGELFF.

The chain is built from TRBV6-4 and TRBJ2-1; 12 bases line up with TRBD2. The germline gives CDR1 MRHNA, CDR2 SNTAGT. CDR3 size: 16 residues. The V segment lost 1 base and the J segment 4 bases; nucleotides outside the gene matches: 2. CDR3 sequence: CASSDWGTSGYNEQFF. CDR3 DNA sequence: TGTGCCAGCAGTGACTGGGGGACTAGCGGGTACAATGAGCAGTTCTTC.

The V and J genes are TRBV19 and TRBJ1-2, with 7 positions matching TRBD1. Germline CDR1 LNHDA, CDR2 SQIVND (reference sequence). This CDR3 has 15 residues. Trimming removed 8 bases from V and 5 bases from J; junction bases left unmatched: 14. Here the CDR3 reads CASCLRDRHNYGYTF. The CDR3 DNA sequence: TGTGCCAGTTGTCTCCGGGACAGACATAATTATGGCTACACCTTC. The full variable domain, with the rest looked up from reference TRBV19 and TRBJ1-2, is DGGITQSPKYLFRKEGQNVTLSCEQNLNHDAMYWYRQDPGQGLRLIYYSQIVNDFQKGDIAEGYSVSREKKESFPLTVTSAQKNPTAFYLCASCLRDRHNYGYTFGSGTRLTVV.

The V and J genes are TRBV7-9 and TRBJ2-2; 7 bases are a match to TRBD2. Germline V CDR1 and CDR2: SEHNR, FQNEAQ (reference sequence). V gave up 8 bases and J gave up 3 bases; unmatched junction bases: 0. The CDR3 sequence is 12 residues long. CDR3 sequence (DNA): TGTGCCAGCCGGGGGGACACCGGGGAGCTGTTTTTT. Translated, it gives CASRGDTGELFF.

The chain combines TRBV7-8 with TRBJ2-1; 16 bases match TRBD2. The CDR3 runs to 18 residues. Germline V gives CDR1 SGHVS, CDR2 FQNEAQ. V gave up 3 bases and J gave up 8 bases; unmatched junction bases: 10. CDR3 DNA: TGTGCCAGCAGCTTCGGGACTAGCGGGAGGGCCCTGCTGGATGAGCAGTTCTTC. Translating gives CASSFGTSGRALLDEQFF.

The CDR3 reads CASSSPQGAGVETQYF. In DNA form, the CDR3 reads TGTGCCAGTAGTTCCCCACAGGGGGCCGGAGTGGAGACCCAGTACTTC. V and J are TRBV19 and TRBJ2-5; 9 nucleotides agree with TRBD1. From germline, CDR1 is LNHDA and CDR2 SQIVND (reference sequence). The length of the CDR3 is 16 residues. The trim removed 5 bases at V and 5 bases at J, leaving 12 bases unmatched.

CDR3 sequence (DNA): TGTGCCAGCACTCCGAACCAAAGGGGGATCTCCTACGAGCAGTACTTC. It yields the protein CASTPNQRGISYEQYF. The genes are TRBV28 and TRBJ2-7; D possibly corresponds to TRBD1 (6 bases). The CDR3 runs to 16 residues. V lost 7 bases and J 0 bases, leaving 19 bases between the germline ends. CDR1 MDHEN and CDR2 SYDVKM come from the germline V gene.

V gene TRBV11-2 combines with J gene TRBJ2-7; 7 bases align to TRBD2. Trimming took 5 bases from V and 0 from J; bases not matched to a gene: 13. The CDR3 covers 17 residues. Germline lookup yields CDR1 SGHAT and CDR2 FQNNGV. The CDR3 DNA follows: TGTGCCAGCAGCCGGACCACTAGCGCAAGTTTCTCCTACGAGCAGTACTTC. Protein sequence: CASSRTTSASFSYEQYF.

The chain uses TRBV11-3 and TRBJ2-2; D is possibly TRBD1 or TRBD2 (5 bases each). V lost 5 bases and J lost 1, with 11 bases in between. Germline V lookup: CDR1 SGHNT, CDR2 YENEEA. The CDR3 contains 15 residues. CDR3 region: CASSPRDGNTGELFF. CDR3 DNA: TGTGCCAGCAGCCCCCGGGACGGGAACACCGGGGAGCTGTTTTTT.

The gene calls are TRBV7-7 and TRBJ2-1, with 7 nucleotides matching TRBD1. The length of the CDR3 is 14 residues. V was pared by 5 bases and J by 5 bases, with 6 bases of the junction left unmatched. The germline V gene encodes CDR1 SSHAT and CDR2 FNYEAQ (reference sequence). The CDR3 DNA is TGTGCCAGCAGCGCCACTACAGGGGACAATGAGCAGTTCTTC. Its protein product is CASSATTGDNEQFF.

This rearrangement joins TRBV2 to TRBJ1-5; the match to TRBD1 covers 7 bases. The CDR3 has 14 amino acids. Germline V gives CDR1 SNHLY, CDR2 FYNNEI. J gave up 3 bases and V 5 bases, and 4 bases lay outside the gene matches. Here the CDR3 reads CASSYGTVNQPQHF. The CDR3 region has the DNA TGTGCCAGCAGTTACGGGACAGTCAATCAGCCCCAGCATTTT.

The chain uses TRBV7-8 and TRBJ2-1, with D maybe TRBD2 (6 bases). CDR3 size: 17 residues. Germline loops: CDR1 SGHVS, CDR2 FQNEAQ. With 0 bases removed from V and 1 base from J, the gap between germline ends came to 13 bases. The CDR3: CASSLALGGESYNEQFF. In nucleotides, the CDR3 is TGTGCCAGCAGCTTAGCGCTCGGGGGAGAGTCCTACAATGAGCAGTTCTTC.

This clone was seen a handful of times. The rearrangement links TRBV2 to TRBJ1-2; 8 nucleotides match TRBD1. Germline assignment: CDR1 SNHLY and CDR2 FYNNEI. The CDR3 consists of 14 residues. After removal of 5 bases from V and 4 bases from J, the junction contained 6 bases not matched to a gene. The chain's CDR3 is CASSFRQGTYGYTF. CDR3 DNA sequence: TGTGCCAGCAGTTTTAGACAGGGGACCTATGGCTACACCTTC.

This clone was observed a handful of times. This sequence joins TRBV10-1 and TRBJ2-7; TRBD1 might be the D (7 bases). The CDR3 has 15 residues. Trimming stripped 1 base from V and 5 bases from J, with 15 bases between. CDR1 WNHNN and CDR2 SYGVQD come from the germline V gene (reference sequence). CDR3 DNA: TGCGCCAGCAGTGAGTGGAGGGGGCCATTGGACGAGCAGTACTTC. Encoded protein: CASSEWRGPLDEQYF.

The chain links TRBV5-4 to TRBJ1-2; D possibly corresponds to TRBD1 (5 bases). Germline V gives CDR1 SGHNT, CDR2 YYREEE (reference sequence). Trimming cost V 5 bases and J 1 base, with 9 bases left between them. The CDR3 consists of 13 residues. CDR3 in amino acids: CASRTGGNYGYTF. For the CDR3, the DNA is TGTGCCAGCAGGACTGGGGGTAACTATGGCTACACCTTC.

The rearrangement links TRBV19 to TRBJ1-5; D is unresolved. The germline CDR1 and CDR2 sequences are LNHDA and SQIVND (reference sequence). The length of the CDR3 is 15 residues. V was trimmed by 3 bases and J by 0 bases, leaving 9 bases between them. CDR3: CASSIVPYSNQPQHF. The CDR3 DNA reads TGTGCCAGTAGTATCGTCCCTTATAGCAATCAGCCCCAGCATTTT.

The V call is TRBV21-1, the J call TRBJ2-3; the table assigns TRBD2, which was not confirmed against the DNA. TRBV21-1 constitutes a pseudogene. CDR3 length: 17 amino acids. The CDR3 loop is CASSKAEAGRGTDTQYF. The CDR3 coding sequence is TGTGCCAGCAGCAAAGCGGAGGCGGGGCGGGGCACAGATACGCAGTATTTT.

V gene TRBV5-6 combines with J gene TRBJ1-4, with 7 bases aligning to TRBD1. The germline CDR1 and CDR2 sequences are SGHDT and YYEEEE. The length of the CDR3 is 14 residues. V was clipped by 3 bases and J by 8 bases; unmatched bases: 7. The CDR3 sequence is CASSSTGSEEKLFF. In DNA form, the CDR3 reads TGTGCCAGCAGCTCGACAGGGTCAGAGGAAAAACTGTTTTTT.

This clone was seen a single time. In DNA, the CDR3 is TGTGCCAGCAGCTTCGGCGTTTCCTACGAGCAGTACTTC. Translated: CASSFGVSYEQYF. The chain recombines TRBV13 with TRBJ2-7; D is undetermined. CDR3 length equals 13 residues. CDR1 and CDR2 from the germline V gene are PRHDT and FYEKMQ (reference sequence). V was cut by 3 bases and J by 1 base, with 7 bases left in between.

In DNA form, the CDR3 reads TGTGCCAGCAGTCCCAGGGAGGGGAGCAATCAGCCCCAGCATTTT. Residues: CASSPREGSNQPQHF. The chain has TRBV6-4 and TRBJ1-5, with D perhaps TRBD1 (5 bases). The CDR3 runs to 15 residues. V was shortened by 5 bases and J by 1 base, with 12 bases between the two germline ends. Germline V gene lookup returns CDR1 MRHNA and CDR2 SNTAGT.

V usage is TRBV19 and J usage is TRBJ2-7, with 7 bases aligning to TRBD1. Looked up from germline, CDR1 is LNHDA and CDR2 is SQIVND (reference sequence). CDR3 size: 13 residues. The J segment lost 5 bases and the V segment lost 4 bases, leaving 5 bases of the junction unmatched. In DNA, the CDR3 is TGTGCCAGTAGTAACAACAGGGGTCACGAGCAGTACTTC. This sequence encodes CASSNNRGHEQYF.

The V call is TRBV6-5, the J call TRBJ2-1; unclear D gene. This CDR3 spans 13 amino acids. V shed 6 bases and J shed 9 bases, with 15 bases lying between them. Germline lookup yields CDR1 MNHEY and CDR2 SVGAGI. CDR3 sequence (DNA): TGTGCCAGCAGACGCGCCGCAGTGGGTGAGCAGTTCTTC. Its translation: CASRRAAVGEQFF.

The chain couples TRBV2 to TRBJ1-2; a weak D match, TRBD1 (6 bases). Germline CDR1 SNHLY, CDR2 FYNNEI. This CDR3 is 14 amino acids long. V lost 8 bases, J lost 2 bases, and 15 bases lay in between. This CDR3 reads CASVIGQKNYGYTF. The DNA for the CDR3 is TGTGCCAGCGTAATTGGACAGAAAAACTATGGCTACACCTTC.

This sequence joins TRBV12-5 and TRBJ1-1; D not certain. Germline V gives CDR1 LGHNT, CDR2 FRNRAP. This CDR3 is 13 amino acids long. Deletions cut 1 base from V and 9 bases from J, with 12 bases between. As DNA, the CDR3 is TGTGCTAGTGGTTTGGGGGCATCTGTTAAAGCTTTCTTT. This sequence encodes CASGLGASVKAFF.

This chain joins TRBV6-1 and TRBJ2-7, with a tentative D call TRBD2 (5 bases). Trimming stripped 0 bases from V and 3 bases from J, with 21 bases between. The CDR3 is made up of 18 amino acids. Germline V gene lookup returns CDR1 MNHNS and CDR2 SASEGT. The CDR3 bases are TGTGCCAGCAGTGAAGCTGGGAGCTGGCCGCGTACTTACTACGAGCAGTACTTC. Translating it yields CASSEAGSWPRTYYEQYF.

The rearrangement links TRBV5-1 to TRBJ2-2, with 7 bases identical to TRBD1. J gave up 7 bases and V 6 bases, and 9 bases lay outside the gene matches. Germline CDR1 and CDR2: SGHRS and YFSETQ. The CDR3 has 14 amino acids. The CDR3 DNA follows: TGCGCCAGCACCACGAGACAGGGTAACGGGGAGCTGTTTTTT. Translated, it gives CASTTRQGNGELFF.